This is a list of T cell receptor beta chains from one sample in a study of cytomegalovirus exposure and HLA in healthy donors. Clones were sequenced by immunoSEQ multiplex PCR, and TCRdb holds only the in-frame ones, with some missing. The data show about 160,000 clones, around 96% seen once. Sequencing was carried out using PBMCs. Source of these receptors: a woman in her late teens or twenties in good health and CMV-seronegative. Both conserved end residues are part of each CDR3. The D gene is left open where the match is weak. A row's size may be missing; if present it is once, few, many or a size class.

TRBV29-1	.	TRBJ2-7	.	CSVEDGRGYEQYF	TGCAGCGTTGAAGATGGCAGGGGCTACGAGCAGTACTTC
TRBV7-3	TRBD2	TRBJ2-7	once	CASSISGGDSYEQYF	TGTGCCAGCAGCATTAGCGGGGGGGACTCCTACGAGCAGTACTTC
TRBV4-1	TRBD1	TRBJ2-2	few	CASSRADRDTGELFF	TGCGCCAGCAGCCGCGCGGACAGGGACACCGGGGAGCTGTTTTTT
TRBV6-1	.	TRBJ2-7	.	CASLPSRTSYEQYF	TGTGCCAGCCTTCCGTCCAGAACCTCCTACGAGCAGTACTTC
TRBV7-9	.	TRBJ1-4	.	CASSADSTNEKLFF	TGTGCCAGCAGCGCGGACAGCACTAATGAAAAACTGTTTTTT
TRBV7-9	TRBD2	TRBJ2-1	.	CASSSILAGPKNEQFF	TGTGCCAGCAGCTCAATCCTAGCGGGGCCGAAGAATGAGCAGTTCTTC
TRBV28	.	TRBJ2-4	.	CASSFASENIQYF	TGTGCCAGCAGTTTTGCCAGTGAAAACATTCAGTACTTC
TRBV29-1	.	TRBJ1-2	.	CSVSSSNSLSFGYTF	TGCAGCGTTTCCTCGTCTAACTCGCTCTCCTTTGGCTACACCTTC
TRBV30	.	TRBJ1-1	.	CAWSHLGAEAFF	TGTGCCTGGAGCCACCTGGGCGCTGAAGCTTTCTTT
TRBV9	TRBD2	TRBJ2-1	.	CASSDGGGDEQFF	TGTGCCAGCAGCGATGGCGGGGGAGATGAGCAGTTCTTC
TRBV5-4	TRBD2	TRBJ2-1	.	CASSYGLAGGNEQFF	TGTGCCAGCAGCTACGGACTAGCGGGGGGGAATGAGCAGTTCTTC
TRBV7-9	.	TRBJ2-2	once	CANGLGGNTGELFF	TGTGCCAATGGTCTAGGGGGAAACACCGGGGAGCTGTTTTTT
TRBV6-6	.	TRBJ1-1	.	CASKLQEGTEAFF	TGTGCCAGCAAATTACAGGAAGGCACTGAAGCTTTCTTT
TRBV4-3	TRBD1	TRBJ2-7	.	CASSQGTGDYEQYF	TGCGCCAGCAGCCAAGGGACAGGGGACTACGAGCAGTACTTC
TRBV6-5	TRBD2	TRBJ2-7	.	CASSSRLAGGYEQYF	TGTGCCAGCAGTTCCCGGCTAGCGGGGGGTTACGAGCAGTACTTC
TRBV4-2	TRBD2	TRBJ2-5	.	CASSPQTSGGGETQYF	TGTGCCAGCAGCCCACAGACTAGCGGGGGGGGAGAGACCCAGTACTTC
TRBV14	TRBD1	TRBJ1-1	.	CASSSATGGNTEAFF	TGTGCCAGCAGCTCAGCGACAGGGGGGAACACTGAAGCTTTCTTT
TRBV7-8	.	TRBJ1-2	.	CASSTHTGAANYGYTF	TGTGCCAGCAGCACTCATACGGGAGCAGCTAACTATGGCTACACCTTC
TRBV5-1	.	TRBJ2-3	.	CASQAPGTDTQYF	TGCGCCAGCCAAGCCCCGGGCACAGATACGCAGTATTTT
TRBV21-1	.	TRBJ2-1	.	CASSKEAGVYNEQFF	TGTGCCAGCAGCAAAGAAGCGGGGGTCTACAATGAGCAGTTCTTC
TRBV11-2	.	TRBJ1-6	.	CASSLSGESPLHF	TGTGCCAGCAGCTTATCAGGGGAATCACCCCTCCACTTT
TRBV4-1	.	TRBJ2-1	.	CASSQEDPLGYNEQFF	TGCGCCAGCAGCCAAGAAGACCCCCTCGGGTACAATGAGCAGTTCTTC
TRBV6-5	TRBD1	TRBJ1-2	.	CASRTRQGNYGYTF	TGTGCCAGCAGAACCCGACAGGGGAACTATGGCTACACCTTC
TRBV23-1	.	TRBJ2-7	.	CASSPETSDGSYEQYF	TGCGCCAGCAGTCCCGAAACGAGTGATGGCTCCTACGAGCAGTACTTC
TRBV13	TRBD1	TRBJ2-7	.	CASSLAGDREYEQYF	TGTGCCAGCAGCTTAGCCGGGGACAGGGAATACGAGCAGTACTTC
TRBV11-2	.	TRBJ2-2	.	CASSPVSQGLSGELFF	TGTGCCAGCAGCCCTGTTAGCCAGGGTTTAAGCGGGGAGCTGTTTTTT
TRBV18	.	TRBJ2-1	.	CASSPPGRNEQFF	TGTGCCAGCTCACCACCGGGGAGGAATGAGCAGTTCTTC
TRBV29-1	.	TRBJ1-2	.	CSAEGRDGYTF	TGCAGCGCAGAAGGGAGGGATGGCTACACCTTC
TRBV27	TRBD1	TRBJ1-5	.	CASSSLTGSNQPQHF	TGTGCCAGCAGTTCCCTGACAGGGAGCAATCAGCCCCAGCATTTT
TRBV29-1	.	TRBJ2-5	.	CSATTQGSGETQYF	TGCAGCGCAACTACACAGGGGAGCGGGGAGACCCAGTACTTC
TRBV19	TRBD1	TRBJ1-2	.	CASSISTTGVNYGYTF	TGTGCCAGTAGTATATCGACGACAGGGGTTAACTATGGCTACACCTTC
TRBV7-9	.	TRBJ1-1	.	CASSLEATSGAFF	TGTGCCAGCAGCTTAGAGGCGACAAGTGGAGCTTTCTTT
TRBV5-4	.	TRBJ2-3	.	CASSPTTDTQYF	TGTGCCAGCAGCCCTACCACCGATACGCAGTATTTT
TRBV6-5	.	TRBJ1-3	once	CASSYSGSGNTIYF	TGTGCCAGCAGTTACTCAGGGAGCGGAAACACCATATATTTT
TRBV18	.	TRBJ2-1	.	CASSVLEGSYNEQFF	TGTGCCAGCTCAGTCCTGGAGGGGTCCTACAATGAGCAGTTCTTC
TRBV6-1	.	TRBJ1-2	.	CASSLRGLRGYTF	TGTGCCAGCAGTCTCAGGGGTCTACGGGGCTACACCTTC
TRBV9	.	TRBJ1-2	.	CASSVEEGPNYGYTF	TGTGCCAGCAGCGTAGAGGAGGGGCCGAACTATGGCTACACCTTC
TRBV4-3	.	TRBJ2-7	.	CASSQDWGALSYEQYF	TGCGCCAGCAGCCAAGATTGGGGCGCTCTCTCCTACGAGCAGTACTTC
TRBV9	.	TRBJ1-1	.	CASSADGSLEAFF	TGTGCCAGCAGCGCCGACGGGAGCTTGGAAGCTTTCTTT
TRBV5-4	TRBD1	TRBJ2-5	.	CASSLGGQGASWETQYF	TGTGCCAGCAGCTTGGGCGGACAGGGGGCTTCGTGGGAGACCCAGTACTTC
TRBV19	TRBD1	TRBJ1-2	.	CASSYDRGAGGYTF	TGTGCCAGTAGCTACGACAGGGGAGCGGGAGGCTACACCTTC
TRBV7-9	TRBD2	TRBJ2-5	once	CASSLYWTSPEGETQYF	TGTGCCAGCAGCCTCTACTGGACTAGCCCGGAGGGGGAGACCCAGTACTTC
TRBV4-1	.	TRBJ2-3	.	CASSQETETSTDTQYF	TGCGCCAGCAGCCAAGAAACAGAAACCAGCACAGATACGCAGTATTTT
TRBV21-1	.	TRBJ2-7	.	CASSTPGTGNEQYF	TGTGCCAGCAGCACCCCCGGGACAGGGAACGAGCAGTACTTC
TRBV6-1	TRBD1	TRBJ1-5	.	CASTVDRGFNQPQHF	TGTGCCAGCACTGTAGACAGGGGGTTCAATCAGCCCCAGCATTTT
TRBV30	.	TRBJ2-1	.	CAWTGFEQFF	TGTGCCTGGACAGGGTTTGAGCAGTTCTTC
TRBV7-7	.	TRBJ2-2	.	CALRRQNTGELFF	TGTGCTCTTCGTCGACAGAACACCGGGGAGCTGTTTTTT
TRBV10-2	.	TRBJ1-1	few	CASSDGREAFF	TGCGCCAGCAGCGACGGGAGAGAAGCTTTCTTT
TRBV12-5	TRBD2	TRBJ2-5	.	CASGGAVEETQYF	TGTGCTAGCGGGGGGGCCGTCGAAGAGACCCAGTACTTC
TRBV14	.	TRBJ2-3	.	CASSPNGARHRYF	TGTGCCAGCAGCCCAAATGGGGCGCGTCACCGGTATTTT